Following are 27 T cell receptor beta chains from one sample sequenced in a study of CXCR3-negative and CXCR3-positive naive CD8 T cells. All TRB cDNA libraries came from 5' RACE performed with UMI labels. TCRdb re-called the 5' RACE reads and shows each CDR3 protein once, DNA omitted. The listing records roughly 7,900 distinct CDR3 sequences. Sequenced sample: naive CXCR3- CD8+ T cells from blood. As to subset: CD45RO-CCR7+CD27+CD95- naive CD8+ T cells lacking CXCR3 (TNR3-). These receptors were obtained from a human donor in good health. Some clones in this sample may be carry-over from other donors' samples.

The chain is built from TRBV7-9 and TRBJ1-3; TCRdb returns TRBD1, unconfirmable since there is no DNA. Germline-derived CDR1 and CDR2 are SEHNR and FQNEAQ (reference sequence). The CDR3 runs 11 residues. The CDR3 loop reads CASGDGNTIYF.

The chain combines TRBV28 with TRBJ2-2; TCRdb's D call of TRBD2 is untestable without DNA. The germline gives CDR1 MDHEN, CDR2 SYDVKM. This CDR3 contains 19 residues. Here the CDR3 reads CASSQGSGLAGRWTGELFF.

The CDR3 is CASSPPSGSSYEQYF. The chain joins TRBV28 to TRBJ2-7; the TCRdb D gene call, TRBD1, has no DNA to confirm it. Germline V gene data show CDR1 as MDHEN and CDR2 as SYDVKM. This CDR3 is built from 15 residues.

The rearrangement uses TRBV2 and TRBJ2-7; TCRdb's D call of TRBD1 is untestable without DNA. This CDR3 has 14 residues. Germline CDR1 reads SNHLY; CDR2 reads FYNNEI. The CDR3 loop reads CASSEKGRAYEQYF.

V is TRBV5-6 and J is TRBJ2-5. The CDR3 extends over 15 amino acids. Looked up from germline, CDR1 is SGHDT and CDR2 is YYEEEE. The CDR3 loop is CASSFGLAGSETQYF.

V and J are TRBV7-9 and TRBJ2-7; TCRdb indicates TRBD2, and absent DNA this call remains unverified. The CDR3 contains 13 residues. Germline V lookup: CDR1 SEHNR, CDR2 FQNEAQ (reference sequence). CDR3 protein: CASSLDLRDEQYF.

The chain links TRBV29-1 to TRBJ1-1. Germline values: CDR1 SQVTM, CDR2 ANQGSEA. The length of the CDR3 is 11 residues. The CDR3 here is CSVEDPTEAFF.

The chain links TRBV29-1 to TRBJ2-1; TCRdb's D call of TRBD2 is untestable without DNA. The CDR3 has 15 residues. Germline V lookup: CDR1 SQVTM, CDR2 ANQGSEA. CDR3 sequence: CSVEGGLAGYNEQFF.

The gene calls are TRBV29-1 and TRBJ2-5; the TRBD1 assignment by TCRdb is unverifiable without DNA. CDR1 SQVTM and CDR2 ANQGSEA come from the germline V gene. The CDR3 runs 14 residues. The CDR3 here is CSVENRGHESAQYF.

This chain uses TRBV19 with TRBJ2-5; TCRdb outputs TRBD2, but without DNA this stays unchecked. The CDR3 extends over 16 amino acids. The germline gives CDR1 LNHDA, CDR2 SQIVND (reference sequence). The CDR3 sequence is CASSSREEGWRETQYF.

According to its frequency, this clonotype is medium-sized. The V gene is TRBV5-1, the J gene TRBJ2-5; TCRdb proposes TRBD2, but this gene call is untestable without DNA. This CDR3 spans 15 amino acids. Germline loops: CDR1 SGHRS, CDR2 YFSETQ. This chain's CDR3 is CASSVSPGLQETQYF.

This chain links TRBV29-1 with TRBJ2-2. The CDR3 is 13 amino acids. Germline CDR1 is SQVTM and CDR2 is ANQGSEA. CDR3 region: CSVLGPNTGELFF.

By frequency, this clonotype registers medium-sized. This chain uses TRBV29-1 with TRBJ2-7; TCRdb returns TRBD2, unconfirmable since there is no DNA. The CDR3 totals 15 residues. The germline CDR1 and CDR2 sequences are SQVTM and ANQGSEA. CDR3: CSVKGALAGGDEQYF.

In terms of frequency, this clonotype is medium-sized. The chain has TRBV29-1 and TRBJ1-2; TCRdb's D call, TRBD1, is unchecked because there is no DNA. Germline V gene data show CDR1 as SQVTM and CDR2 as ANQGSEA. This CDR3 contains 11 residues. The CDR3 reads CSVRDNYGYTF.

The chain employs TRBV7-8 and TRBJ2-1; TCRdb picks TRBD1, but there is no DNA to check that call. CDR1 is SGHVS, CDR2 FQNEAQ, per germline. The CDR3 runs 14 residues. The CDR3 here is CASSGGHRDNEQFF.

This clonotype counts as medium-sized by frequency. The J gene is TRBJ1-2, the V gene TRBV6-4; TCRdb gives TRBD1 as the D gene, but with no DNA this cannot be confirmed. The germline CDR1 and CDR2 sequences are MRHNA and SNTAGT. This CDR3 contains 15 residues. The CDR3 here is CASSGGTGKSHGYTF.

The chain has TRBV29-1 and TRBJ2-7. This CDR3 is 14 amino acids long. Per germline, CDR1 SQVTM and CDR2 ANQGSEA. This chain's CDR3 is CSVLKRETPYEQYF.

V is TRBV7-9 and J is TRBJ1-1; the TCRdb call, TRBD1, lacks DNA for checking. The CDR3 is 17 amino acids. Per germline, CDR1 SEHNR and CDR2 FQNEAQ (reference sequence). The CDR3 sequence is CASSFKAPGQMNTEAFF.

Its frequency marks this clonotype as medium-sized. CDR3 residues: CASSLDLAGTGYEQFF. V usage is TRBV5-5 and J usage is TRBJ2-1. From germline, CDR1 is SGHKS and CDR2 YYEKEE (reference sequence). The CDR3 is 16 residues long.

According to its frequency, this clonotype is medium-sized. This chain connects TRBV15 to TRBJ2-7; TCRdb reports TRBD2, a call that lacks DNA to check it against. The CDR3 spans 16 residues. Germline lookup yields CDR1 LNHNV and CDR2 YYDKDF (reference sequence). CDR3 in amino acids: CATSRDASGSSYEQYF.

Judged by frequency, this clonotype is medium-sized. CDR3 protein: CASSSHPGLAAEQYF. The chain joins TRBV27 to TRBJ2-7; the D call from TCRdb, TRBD2, cannot be confirmed without DNA. Germline CDR1 is MNHEY and CDR2 is SMNVEV (reference sequence). This CDR3 comprises 15 residues.

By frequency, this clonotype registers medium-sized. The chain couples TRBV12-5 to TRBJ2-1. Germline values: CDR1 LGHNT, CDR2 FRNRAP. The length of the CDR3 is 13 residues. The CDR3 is CASGFDPYNEQFF.

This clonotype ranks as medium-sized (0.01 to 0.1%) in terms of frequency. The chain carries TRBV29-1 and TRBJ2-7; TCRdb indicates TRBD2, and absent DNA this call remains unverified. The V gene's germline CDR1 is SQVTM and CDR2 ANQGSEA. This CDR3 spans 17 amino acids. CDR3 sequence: CSVENPTPGPSSYEQYF.

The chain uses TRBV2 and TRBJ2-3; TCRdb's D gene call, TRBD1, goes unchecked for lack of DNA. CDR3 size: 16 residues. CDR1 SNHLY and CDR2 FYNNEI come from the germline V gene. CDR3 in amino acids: CASSFQGARATDTQYF.

CDR3 sequence reads: CASSFLGSGGSYNEQFF. The chain is built from TRBV7-9 and TRBJ2-1; checking the TCRdb D call of TRBD2 is not possible without DNA. CDR1 and CDR2 (germline): SEHNR, FQNEAQ (reference sequence). There are 17 residues in the CDR3.

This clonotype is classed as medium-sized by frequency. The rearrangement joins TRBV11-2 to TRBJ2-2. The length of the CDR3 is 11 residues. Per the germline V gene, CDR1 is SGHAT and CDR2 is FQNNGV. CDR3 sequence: CASSSLGELFF.

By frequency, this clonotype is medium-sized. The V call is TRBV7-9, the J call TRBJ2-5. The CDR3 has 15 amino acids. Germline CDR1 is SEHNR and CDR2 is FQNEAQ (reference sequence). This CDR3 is CASSSFGLDQETQYF. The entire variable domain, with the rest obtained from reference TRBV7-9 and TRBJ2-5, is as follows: DTGVSQNPRHKITKRGQNVTFRCDPISEHNRLYWYRQTLGQGPEFLTYFQNEAQLEKSRLLSDRFSAERPKGSFSTLEIQRTEQGDSAMYLCASSSFGLDQETQYFGPGTRLLVL.